Each of the 3 T cell receptor beta chains below was sequenced from the same sample in a study of T cell responses to AZD1222 COVID-19 vaccine. This table comes from immunoSEQ multiplex PCR, and its TCRdb copy is limited to in-frame clones, with some not included. The table includes over 100,000 clones, 90% detected once. The source material was peripheral blood, sampled on day 0 of AZD1222 vaccination. The receptors were sampled from an adult in good health.

J is TRBJ2-5 and V is TRBV7-9; D may be TRBD1 (6 bases). The germline V and J ends were trimmed by 2 bases and 4 bases, with 11 bases remaining between them. Germline lookup yields CDR1 SEHNR and CDR2 FQNEAQ (reference sequence). There are 14 residues in the CDR3. DNA of the CDR3: TGTGCCAGCAGCTTAAGAGGGGGATCAGAGACCCAGTACTTC. Protein: CASSLRGGSETQYF. The full variable domain, completed using reference TRBV7-9 and TRBJ2-5, is DTGVSQNPRHKITKRGQNVTFRCDPISEHNRLYWYRQTLGQGPEFLTYFQNEAQLEKSRLLSDRFSAERPKGSFSTLEIQRTEQGDSAMYLCASSLRGGSETQYFGPGTRLLVL.

The V call is TRBV14, the J call TRBJ1-1; D is unclear. V shed 4 bases and J shed 2 bases, with 8 bases lying between them. Germline V CDR1 and CDR2: SGHDN, FVKESK. This CDR3 has 13 amino acids. For the CDR3, the DNA is TGTGCCAGCAGCCCGCAGGTTAACACTGAAGCTTTCTTT. This encodes CASSPQVNTEAFF.

The chain joins TRBV6-6 to TRBJ1-5; 9 bases fit TRBD1. With 11 bases clipped from V and 3 bases from J, the junction kept 5 bases outside the gene matches. The CDR3 spans 13 residues. The V gene's germline CDR1 is MNHNY and CDR2 SVGAGI (reference sequence). The CDR3 coding sequence is TGTGCCGGGGGACAGGGATACAATCAGCCCCAGCATTTT. The encoded protein is CAGGQGYNQPQHF.